Presented here are 24 T cell receptor beta chains from one specimen sequenced in a study of T cell clones after liver transplantation. The repertoire was sequenced with immunoSEQ multiplex PCR; TCRdb's copy has only in-frame clones and lacks some. This sample carries tens of thousands of clones, about 80% of them seen once, and the ten largest clones take approximately 0.77%. The specimen was CD4+ T cells from blood, collected 12 months after liver transplant. The source of these receptors is a human patient who received a liver transplant. Some T cells could come from the graft donor.

The CDR3 coding sequence is TGCGCCAGCAGCCGCAATATCGAGACATCCTACGAGCAGTACTTC. As protein: CASSRNIETSYEQYF. This chain joins TRBV5-1 and TRBJ2-7; no reliable D call. The germline gives CDR1 SGHRS, CDR2 YFSETQ. This CDR3 comprises 15 residues. Trimming stripped 4 bases from V and 1 base from J, with 15 bases between.

This clone showed up just a few times. This sequence joins TRBV11-3 and TRBJ2-1; D is ambiguous. Trimming removed 0 bases from V and 10 bases from J, with 7 bases in between. Germline loops: CDR1 SGHNT, CDR2 YENEEA. The CDR3 contains 12 residues. The CDR3 is CASSLEGIEQFF. CDR3 DNA: TGTGCCAGCAGCTTAGAAGGGATAGAGCAGTTCTTC. Using reference TRBV11-3 and TRBJ2-1 for the parts outside the CDR3, the full variable domain is EAGVVQSPRYKIIEKKQPVAFWCNPISGHNTLYWYLQNLGQGPELLIRYENEEAVDDSQLPKDRFSAERLKGVDSTLKIQPAELGDSAVYLCASSLEGIEQFFGPGTRLTVL.

The chain couples TRBV25-1 to TRBJ1-2; 7 bases line up with TRBD1. Germline V lookup: CDR1 MGHDK, CDR2 SYGVNS. The CDR3 runs to 16 residues. Losses at the gene ends were 6 bases for V and 4 bases for J; bases not matched to a gene: 14. Here the CDR3 reads CASSQGGRASSYGYTF. CDR3 DNA: TGTGCCAGCAGCCAAGGGGGCAGGGCCAGTAGCTATGGCTACACCTTC.

The chain uses TRBV5-4 and TRBJ2-1; maybe TRBD2 (6 bases). V gave up 5 bases and J gave up 9 bases, with 15 bases separating them. The CDR3 consists of 13 residues. Germline loops: CDR1 SGHNT, CDR2 YYREEE (reference sequence). The chain's CDR3 is CASRLLGGTEQFF. Written as DNA, the CDR3 is TGTGCCAGCAGACTCCTCGGGGGAACTGAGCAGTTCTTC.

CDR3 DNA: TGTGCCAGCAGTATAACAGATACGCAGTATTTT. Protein product: CASSITDTQYF. The chain employs TRBV6-5 and TRBJ2-3, with no clear D. The CDR3 is 11 amino acids. The V and J ends lost 5 bases and 3 bases respectively, with 3 bases between them. CDR1 MNHEY and CDR2 SVGAGI come from the germline V gene.

J is TRBJ2-5 and V is TRBV7-9, with a tentative D call TRBD1 (6 bases). CDR3 length: 15 residues. V was cut by 4 bases and J by 2 bases, with 14 bases left in between. The germline V gene has CDR1 SEHNR and CDR2 FQNEAQ (reference sequence). Written as DNA, the CDR3 is TGTGCCAGCAGCTACAGGGCCCAAACACAAGAGACCCAGTACTTC. Translating gives CASSYRAQTQETQYF.

The chain is built from TRBV4-1 and TRBJ1-3, with 7 bases aligning to TRBD1. The CDR3 runs to 15 residues. CDR1 is MGHRA and CDR2 is YSYEKL in the germline V gene. V shed 5 bases, J shed 0 bases, and the junction held 4 bases outside the gene matches. CDR3 DNA sequence: TGCGCCAGCAGCTCAAGGACAGGCTCTGGAAACACCATATATTTT. It encodes CASSSRTGSGNTIYF.

In its sample, this clone was seen a few times. J is TRBJ2-7 and V is TRBV2; tentative D call: TRBD1 (6 bases). With 6 bases removed from V and 4 bases from J, the gap between germline ends came to 10 bases. Germline assignment: CDR1 SNHLY and CDR2 FYNNEI. The CDR3 contains 12 residues. The CDR3 is CASRSDSYEQYF. CDR3 in DNA: TGTGCCAGCAGATCGGACAGTTACGAGCAGTACTTC.

This clone turned up a few times. The CDR3 sequence: CASARPLGSYNEQFF. The CDR3 region has the DNA TGTGCCAGCGCGCGGCCCCTCGGCTCCTACAATGAGCAGTTCTTC. J is TRBJ2-1 and V is TRBV28; D gene uncertain. This CDR3 has 15 amino acids. V was shortened by 8 bases and J by 0 bases, with 14 bases between the two germline ends. Germline assignment: CDR1 MDHEN and CDR2 SYDVKM.

This clone has only one observation. The rearrangement uses TRBV5-1 and TRBJ1-1; TRBD1 aligns across 10 bases. Germline values: CDR1 SGHRS, CDR2 YFSETQ. Unmatched junction bases numbered 6, after V lost 7 bases and J lost 0 bases. CDR3 length: 15 amino acids. The CDR3 region has the DNA TGCGCCAGCGCCCATGGGACAGGGGTGAACACTGAAGCTTTCTTT. The encoded protein is CASAHGTGVNTEAFF.

The chain combines TRBV7-2 with TRBJ2-7; 10 bases match TRBD1. Germline-derived CDR1 and CDR2 are SGHTA and FQGNSA. The CDR3 sequence is 13 residues long. V dropped 6 bases and J dropped 6; count of bases not matched to a gene: 5. The CDR3 spells CASSGDRGREQYF. The DNA for the CDR3 is TGTGCCAGCAGTGGGGACAGGGGCCGCGAGCAGTACTTC.

The rearrangement joins TRBV14 to TRBJ2-3; D is possibly TRBD1 (6 bases). V lost 3 bases and J 2 bases, leaving 21 bases between the germline ends. Germline values: CDR1 SGHDN, CDR2 FVKESK. The CDR3 extends over 18 amino acids. DNA for the CDR3: TGTGCCAGCAGCCATCAAGTTCTAGGGGGAGTGAACACAGATACGCAGTATTTT. Protein sequence: CASSHQVLGGVNTDTQYF.

The chain uses TRBV27 and TRBJ2-6; 7 bases align to TRBD2. Germline values: CDR1 MNHEY, CDR2 SMNVEV (reference sequence). V trimming: 0 bases; J trimming: 3 bases; junction bases outside the gene matches: 11. The CDR3 runs to 19 residues. CDR3 bases: TGTGCCAGCAGTTTATCGAATGGTGGTTGGGGGGGTGGGGCCAACGTCCTGACTTTC. This codes for CASSLSNGGWGGGANVLTF.

The chain carries TRBV7-2 and TRBJ1-5; D is perhaps TRBD1 (5 bases). Germline-derived CDR1 and CDR2 are SGHTA and FQGNSA. CDR3 length: 13 residues. The V end was cut by 6 bases, the J end by 6 bases, with 12 bases between. The CDR3, as DNA: TGTGCCAGCAGTTTTCACAGGAGTCAGCCCCAGCATTTT. It translates to CASSFHRSQPQHF. The full variable domain, in which reference TRBV7-2 and TRBJ1-5 provide the parts outside the CDR3, is GAGVSQSPSNKVTEKGKDVELRCDPISGHTALYWYRQSLGQGLEFLIYFQGNSAPDKSGLPSDRFSAERTGGSVSTLTIQRTQQEDSAVYLCASSFHRSQPQHFGDGTRLSIL.

The V call is TRBV30, the J call TRBJ2-7, with D possibly TRBD2 on 6 matching bases. V lost 2 bases to trimming and J lost 2 bases, with 13 bases between them. The germline CDR1 and CDR2 sequences are GTSNPN and SVGIG (reference sequence). This CDR3 has 14 amino acids. CDR3 coding DNA: TGTGCCTGGAGTAGAGGGCGGGGACCCTACGAGCAGTACTTC. Its protein is CAWSRGRGPYEQYF.

The J gene is TRBJ2-7, the V gene TRBV10-1; D perhaps matches TRBD2 (6 bases). Germline V gene data show CDR1 as WNHNN and CDR2 as SYGVQD (reference sequence). This CDR3 region has 18 residues. Trimming took off 0 bases at V and 9 bases at J, with 27 bases between the two ends. CDR3 DNA sequence: TGCGCCAGCAGTGAGTCGAAGATGGCGGGACCCTCGCCGGAGGGGCAGTACTTC. Amino acid sequence: CASSESKMAGPSPEGQYF.

V gene TRBV7-2 combines with J gene TRBJ2-7; 11 bases agree with TRBD2. This CDR3 region has 15 residues. Trimming at V came to 3 bases and at J to 5 bases, leaving 6 bases not matched to a gene. The germline V gene has CDR1 SGHTA and CDR2 FQGNSA. The CDR3 DNA reads as TGTGCCAGCAGCTTCACTAGCGGGAGTACCAACGAGCAGTACTTC. Translating gives CASSFTSGSTNEQYF. The entire variable domain, with the rest obtained from reference TRBV7-2 and TRBJ2-7, is as follows: GAGVSQSPSNKVTEKGKDVELRCDPISGHTALYWYRQSLGQGLEFLIYFQGNSAPDKSGLPSDRFSAERTGGSVSTLTIQRTQQEDSAVYLCASSFTSGSTNEQYFGPGTRLTVT.

This sequence joins TRBV18 and TRBJ2-3; 12 nucleotides agree with TRBD2. J gave up 2 bases and V 5 bases, and 8 bases lay outside the gene matches. Germline CDR1 and CDR2: KGHSH and LQKENI. This CDR3 region has 17 residues. The CDR3: CASSWASGRAPTDTQYF. DNA for the CDR3: TGTGCCAGCTCATGGGCTAGCGGGAGGGCCCCCACAGATACGCAGTATTTT.

This clone was seen once. This chain uses TRBV14 with TRBJ2-7; D uncertain. Looked up from germline, CDR1 is SGHDN and CDR2 is FVKESK. This CDR3 is 16 amino acids long. Trimming took 0 bases from V and 3 from J, leaving 15 bases between them. The DNA of the CDR3 is TGTGCCAGCAGCCAAGAACCCGCTCGGCCAATCTACGAGCAGTACTTC. This gives the protein CASSQEPARPIYEQYF.

About this clone itself: The junction departs from the called germline gene at one end, perhaps through a read error. The chain couples TRBV7-7 to TRBJ2-2; the match to TRBD1 covers 10 bases. Per the germline V gene, CDR1 is SSHAT and CDR2 is FNYEAQ (reference sequence). This CDR3 has 16 residues. The CDR3 DNA sequence: TGTGCTAGCAGCCCTTACGGGACAGGGGACACCGGGGAGCTGTTTTTT. Its protein is CASSPYGTGDTGELFF.

The V and J genes are TRBV28 and TRBJ2-1; 13 positions agree with TRBD2. V lost 6 bases, J lost 9 bases, and 5 bases stayed unmatched. The germline V gene has CDR1 MDHEN and CDR2 SYDVKM. The CDR3 runs 14 residues. This CDR3 reads CASRTSGRAGEQFF. The CDR3 nucleotides read TGTGCCAGCAGAACTAGCGGGAGGGCCGGTGAGCAGTTCTTC.

V is TRBV28 and J is TRBJ1-5; D is possibly TRBD1 (6 bases). This CDR3 comprises 14 residues. V lost 4 bases and J 6 bases, leaving 13 bases between the germline ends. In germline, CDR1 is MDHEN, CDR2 SYDVKM. CDR3 DNA sequence: TGTGCCAGCAGTTCCCAGGGGAAAGGTCAGCCCCAGCATTTT. Translation: CASSSQGKGQPQHF.

The chain links TRBV2 to TRBJ1-1, with D uncertain. Germline V CDR1 and CDR2: SNHLY, FYNNEI. The CDR3 is made up of 15 amino acids. The ends were cut back, 5 bases at V and 0 bases at J, with 13 bases in the middle. DNA for the CDR3: TGTGCCAGCAGTCCCGGGTTGGGATTGAACACTGAAGCTTTCTTT. Its protein is CASSPGLGLNTEAFF.

V usage is TRBV7-8 and J usage is TRBJ1-1; tentative D call: TRBD1 (6 bases). Trimming removed 7 bases at V and 2 bases at J, with 20 bases between. The CDR3 extends over 16 amino acids. CDR1 SGHVS and CDR2 FQNEAQ come from the germline V gene. DNA of the CDR3: TGTGCCAGCAAGCGAAGCAGGGGAACGTCCAACACTGAAGCTTTCTTT. It translates to CASKRSRGTSNTEAFF.